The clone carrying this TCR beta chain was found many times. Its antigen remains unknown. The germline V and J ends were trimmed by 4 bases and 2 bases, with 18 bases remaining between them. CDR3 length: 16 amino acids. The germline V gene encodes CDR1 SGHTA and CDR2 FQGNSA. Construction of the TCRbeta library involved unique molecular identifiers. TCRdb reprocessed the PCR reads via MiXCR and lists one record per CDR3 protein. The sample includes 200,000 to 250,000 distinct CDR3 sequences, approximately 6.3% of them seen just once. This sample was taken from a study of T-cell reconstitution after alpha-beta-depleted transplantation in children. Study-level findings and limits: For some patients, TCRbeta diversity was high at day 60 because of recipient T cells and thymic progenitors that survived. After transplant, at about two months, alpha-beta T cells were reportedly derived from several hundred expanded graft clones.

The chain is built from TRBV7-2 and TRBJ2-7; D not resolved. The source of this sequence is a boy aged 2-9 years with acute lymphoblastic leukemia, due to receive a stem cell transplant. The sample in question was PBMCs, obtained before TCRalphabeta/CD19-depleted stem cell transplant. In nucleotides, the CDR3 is TGTGCCAGCAGCTCCCGGGTGGGGTTCTCACCCTACGAGCAGTACTTC. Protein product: CASSSRVGFSPYEQYF.